This TCR beta chain was found in a study of a mutant IDH1 vaccine in newly diagnosed glioma. In the study overall: Patients were pretreated with radiotherapy, temozolomide, or both, mostly both.

This clone has more than one count but fewer than ten. Its specificity is unknown. Only in-frame clones appear in the TCRdb table, and some are missing; sequencing was by immunoSEQ multiplex PCR. Of some 48,000 clones listed, 76% are singletons. V lost 1 base and J 7 bases, leaving 13 bases between the germline ends. This CDR3 spans 14 amino acids. The germline CDR1 and CDR2 sequences are MGHRA and YSYEKL. The time point was: week 35, safety follow-up. Doses of 300 ug of mutant IDH1 20-mer peptide were given with topical imiquimod. The donors' diagnosis was new WHO grade 3 or 4 astrocytoma that was IDH1-mutant and ATRX-lost.

The sequencing here drew on PBMCs, taken from a glioma patient whose treatment included an IDH1 peptide vaccine. The chain has TRBV4-1 and TRBJ1-2; tentatively, D is TRBD1 (6 bases). The TCR sequence derives from a man aged 40-50 years with glioma. CDR3 in DNA: TGCGCCAGCAGCCAAGGTACAGGGAGCGGTGGCTACACCTTC. Amino acids: CASSQGTGSGGYTF.